The text below deals with one T cell receptor (beta chain). Measured with immunoSEQ multiplex PCR; TCRdb has only the in-frame clones, and not every one. The sample has roughly 56,000 clones; roughly 84% are singletons. Germline loops: CDR1 MNHNS, CDR2 SASEGT. J gave up 1 base and V 2 bases, and 4 bases lay outside the gene matches. The CDR3 runs to 17 residues. This record comes from a study of glioma-infiltrating T cells after dendritic cell vaccination. Specified time point: after dendritic cell vaccination, including at tumor progression/relapse. The rearrangement uses TRBV6-1 and TRBJ2-1, with 11 bases that match TRBD2. The TCR was taken from a human donor with glioblastoma. Here the sequenced sample was blood, taken after dendritic cell vaccination. DNA for the CDR3: TGTGCCAGCAGTGAATCTAGCGGGGGGACTTCCTACAATGAGCAGTTCTTC. Translating gives CASSESSGGTSYNEQFF.